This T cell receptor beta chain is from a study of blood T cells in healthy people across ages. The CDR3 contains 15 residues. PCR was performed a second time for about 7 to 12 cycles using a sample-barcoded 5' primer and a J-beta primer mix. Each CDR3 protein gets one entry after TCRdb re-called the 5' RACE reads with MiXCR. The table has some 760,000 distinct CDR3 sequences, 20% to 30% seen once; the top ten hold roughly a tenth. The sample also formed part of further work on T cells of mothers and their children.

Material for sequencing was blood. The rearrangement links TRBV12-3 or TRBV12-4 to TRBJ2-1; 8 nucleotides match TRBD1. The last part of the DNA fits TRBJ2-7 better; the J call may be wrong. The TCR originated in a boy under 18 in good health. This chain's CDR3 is CASSPDRGLLYEQYF. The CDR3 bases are TGTGCCAGCAGTCCCGACAGGGGCTTACTCTACGAGCAGTACTTC.